Following are 32 T cell receptor beta chains from one sample sequenced in a study of Graves' ophthalmopathy and Graves' hyperthyroidism. RNA transcripts were the source from which TCR beta CDR3 regions were amplified. The library came from an HTBI-primed first-round RT-PCR and a second-round multiplex PCR. MiXCR, run by TCRdb on the multiplex PCR reads, gives a single entry per CDR3 protein. This sample has 200,000 to 250,000 distinct CDR3 sequences, with around 45% found just once. The sequenced sample was peripheral blood. These receptors all come from an adult man with Graves' ophthalmopathy.

The V call is TRBV11-2, the J call TRBJ1-6; 7 bases align to TRBD1. Trimming took 5 bases from V and 4 from J; bases not matched to a gene: 5. Germline values: CDR1 SGHAT, CDR2 FQNNGV. This CDR3 is 15 amino acids long. In nucleotides, the CDR3 is TGTGCCAGCAGCACCGGACAGGTGTATAATTCACCCCTCCACTTT. Protein: CASSTGQVYNSPLHF.

The chain has TRBV7-9 and TRBJ2-7; 7 nucleotides match TRBD2. V gave up 5 bases and J gave up 5 bases; unmatched junction bases: 9. Germline lookup yields CDR1 SEHNR and CDR2 FQNEAQ (reference sequence). The CDR3 runs 14 residues. CDR3 residues: CASSPVRGGNEQYF. The CDR3 DNA reads as TGTGCCAGCAGCCCCGTACGCGGGGGAAACGAGCAGTACTTC.

The chain carries TRBV2 and TRBJ1-2; TRBD1 matches at 8 bases. From germline, CDR1 is SNHLY and CDR2 FYNNEI. The J segment lost 0 bases and the V segment lost 6 bases, leaving 6 bases of the junction unmatched. The CDR3 runs 15 residues. The CDR3 loop is CASSRQGRTNYGYTF. The CDR3 region has the DNA TGTGCCAGCAGCCGACAGGGGCGTACTAACTATGGCTACACCTTC.

This clonotype was found many times. CDR3 loop: CAISARGQGDYEQYF. The DNA of the CDR3 is TGTGCCATCAGTGCTAGGGGACAGGGGGACTACGAGCAGTACTTC. The chain links TRBV10-3 to TRBJ2-7, with 11 bases that match TRBD1. J gave up 3 bases and V 4 bases, and 5 bases lay outside the gene matches. CDR3 size: 15 residues. Germline V lookup: CDR1 ENHRY, CDR2 SYGVKD.

The genes are TRBV2 and TRBJ2-5, with 13 bases fitting TRBD2. Trimming took 6 bases from V and 6 from J; bases not matched to a gene: 13. This CDR3 region has 17 residues. Germline values: CDR1 SNHLY, CDR2 FYNNEI. The CDR3 DNA follows: TGTGCCAGCAGCTCACGGGACCCGGGACTAGCGGGAAAGACCCAGTACTTC. It codes for CASSSRDPGLAGKTQYF.

There are a few counts of this clonotype. The rearrangement uses TRBV20-1 and TRBJ1-5; the D is unclear. This CDR3 is 13 amino acids long. Germline CDR1 and CDR2: DFQATT and SNEGSKA (reference sequence). Deletions cut 6 bases from V and 7 bases from J, with 16 bases between. CDR3 loop: CSAVFRNRQPQHF. The CDR3 DNA is TGCAGTGCCGTCTTTCGGAATCGGCAGCCCCAGCATTTT.

As DNA, the CDR3 is TGTGCCAGCAGCTCTACTAGCGGGGGGACCTACGAGCAGTACTTC. Protein: CASSSTSGGTYEQYF. This chain connects TRBV7-9 to TRBJ2-7; 12 nucleotides align to TRBD2. The germline V gene encodes CDR1 SEHNR and CDR2 FQNEAQ (reference sequence). J gave up 2 bases and V 4 bases, and 3 bases lay outside the gene matches. The CDR3 totals 15 residues.

CDR3 sequence reads: CASSPWDRGLSGANVLTF. The CDR3 nucleotides read TGTGCCAGCAGCCCATGGGACAGGGGGCTGAGTGGGGCCAACGTCCTGACTTTC. The chain joins TRBV7-2 to TRBJ2-6; 12 positions agree with TRBD1. Germline CDR1 and CDR2: SGHTA and FQGNSA. V shed 5 bases and J 3 bases; nucleotides not matched to a gene: 8. The CDR3 has 18 residues.

The chain uses TRBV7-9 and TRBJ2-5, with 7 bases that match TRBD1. Germline CDR1 reads SEHNR; CDR2 reads FQNEAQ (reference sequence). The CDR3 length is 13 residues. The trim removed 5 bases at V and 3 bases at J, leaving 3 bases unmatched. The CDR3 nucleotides are TGTGCCAGCAGCCCCACAGGGGAAGAGACCCAGTACTTC. It specifies CASSPTGEETQYF.

This clonotype was found a few times. V gene TRBV7-9 combines with J gene TRBJ1-1; 7 bases line up with TRBD1. The ends lost 5 bases at V and 7 bases at J; junction bases unmatched: 13. The germline gives CDR1 SEHNR, CDR2 FQNEAQ (reference sequence). The length of the CDR3 is 15 residues. The CDR3 DNA reads TGTGCCAGCAGCCCGAGGACAGGACTGGGGGGTGAAGCTTTCTTT. Amino acids: CASSPRTGLGGEAFF.

This clonotype was found many times. The chain employs TRBV6-6 and TRBJ1-2, with 8 bases matching TRBD1. This CDR3 comprises 14 residues. Germline V gene sequence: CDR1 MNHNY, CDR2 SVGAGI (reference sequence). The J segment lost 6 bases and the V segment lost 6 bases, leaving 9 bases of the junction unmatched. The CDR3 here is CASRHSDRDDGYTF. DNA for the CDR3: TGTGCCAGCAGACACTCGGACAGGGACGATGGCTACACCTTC.

V usage is TRBV5-1 and J usage is TRBJ2-7; D perhaps matches TRBD2 (6 bases). Deletions cut 3 bases from V and 6 bases from J, with 16 bases between. This CDR3 region has 14 residues. Germline V gives CDR1 SGHRS, CDR2 YFSETQ. CDR3 DNA: TGCGCCAGCAGCTCAGGTGTTGAGGGAGGCGAGCAGTACTTC. This translates into CASSSGVEGGEQYF.

Only a few counts were recorded for this clonotype. Its ends do not fully match the called genes, so a read error is possible. The V gene is TRBV10-3, the J gene TRBJ2-6; D gene unclear. CDR3 length equals 15 residues. The germline V gene has CDR1 ENHRY and CDR2 SYGVKD. The CDR3 region is CAIREWDSGANVLTF. The CDR3 DNA follows: TGTGCCATCAGGGAGTGGGACTCTGGGGCCAACGTCCTGACTTTC.

This chain joins TRBV11-2 and TRBJ2-7; no clear D. Deletions cut 0 bases from V and 1 base from J, with 7 bases between. This CDR3 has 14 residues. From germline, CDR1 is SGHAT and CDR2 FQNNGV. The DNA for the CDR3 is TGTGCCAGCAGCTTAGAGAGAAGATCCTACGAGCAGTACTTC. Translated: CASSLERRSYEQYF.

The chain employs TRBV9 and TRBJ2-5; no clear D. The CDR3 consists of 12 residues. Trimming cost V 5 bases and J 3 bases, with 8 bases left between them. CDR1 and CDR2 (germline): SGDLS, YYNGEE. The CDR3 sequence: CASSLFKETQYF. In nucleotides, the CDR3 is TGTGCCAGCAGTTTATTTAAAGAGACCCAGTACTTC. The whole variable domain, filled in from reference TRBV9 and TRBJ2-5, reads DSGVTQTPKHLITATGQRVTLRCSPRSGDLSVYWYQQSLDQGLQFLIQYYNGEERAKGNILERFSAQQFPDLHSELNLSSLELGDSALYFCASSLFKETQYFGPGTRLLVL.

This clonotype was observed a few times. The genes are TRBV5-1 and TRBJ2-2; D perhaps matches TRBD2 (5 bases). The germline V gene encodes CDR1 SGHRS and CDR2 YFSETQ. Between the trimmed V and J ends, which lost 0 bases and 5 bases, there was a span of 14 bases. CDR3 length: 16 amino acids. In DNA, the CDR3 is TGCGCCAGCAGCTTGGGAGCGGCCGTGGGGACCGGGGAGCTGTTTTTT. Protein product: CASSLGAAVGTGELFF.

The gene calls are TRBV12-3 or TRBV12-4 and TRBJ1-6; TRBD1 matches at 9 bases. V was pared by 6 bases and J by 10 bases, with 13 bases of the junction left unmatched. The CDR3 is 16 residues long. The CDR3 is CASSIRPGQGVSPLHF. DNA of the CDR3: TGTGCCAGCAGCATAAGACCGGGACAGGGCGTCTCACCCCTCCACTTT.

Comment on this clonotype: Since a much larger clone is just one base distant, this may be a read error. J is TRBJ2-5 and V is TRBV7-8, with 7 bases aligning to TRBD2. CDR3 size: 12 residues. Germline assignment: CDR1 SGHVS and CDR2 FQNEAQ. The CDR3 DNA follows: TGTGCCAGCAGCGAGGGGAGGGAGACCCGGTACTTC. Translating it yields CASSEGRETRYF.

This clonotype was observed a few times. This chain links TRBV6-2 or TRBV6-3 with TRBJ1-1; D gene uncertain. Germline values: CDR1 MNHEY, CDR2 SVGEGT. The V gene lost 6 bases and the J gene lost 3 bases, with 5 bases spanning the gap. The CDR3 extends over 11 amino acids. CDR3 nucleotide sequence: TGTGCCAGCAGCGGACACACTGAAGCTTTCTTT. As protein: CASSGHTEAFF.

The chain uses TRBV12-3 or TRBV12-4 and TRBJ2-7; 8 bases line up with TRBD1. After removal of 2 bases from V and 4 bases from J, the junction contained 7 bases not matched to a gene. The CDR3 spans 15 residues. DNA for the CDR3: TGTGCCAGCAGTTTATCTGCCAGGGGGCAATACGAGCAGTACTTC. Encoded protein: CASSLSARGQYEQYF.

V usage is TRBV9 and J usage is TRBJ1-3; D may be TRBD1 (6 bases). V was pared by 2 bases and J by 7 bases, with 10 bases between. This CDR3 has 13 amino acids. Germline V gene sequence: CDR1 SGDLS, CDR2 YYNGEE. CDR3 sequence reads: CASSVAGENTIYF. The DNA for the CDR3 is TGTGCCAGCAGCGTTGCAGGGGAGAACACCATATATTTT.

V gene TRBV7-3 combines with J gene TRBJ2-2; D is ambiguous. The length of the CDR3 is 16 residues. The ends were cut back, 2 bases at V and 2 bases at J, with 12 bases in the middle. The germline gives CDR1 SGHTA, CDR2 FQGTGA. CDR3: CASSLSSGLNTGELFF. CDR3 nucleotides: TGTGCCAGCAGCTTATCATCAGGTCTTAACACCGGGGAGCTGTTTTTT.

The CDR3 nucleotides read TGCAGTGCTCAACCCCAGAACCTAAAATTTTACGAGCAGTACTTC. The encoded protein is CSAQPQNLKFYEQYF. The chain couples TRBV20-1 to TRBJ2-7; D remains ambiguous. CDR1 and CDR2 from the germline V gene are DFQATT and SNEGSKA (reference sequence). The ends were cut back, 5 bases at V and 4 bases at J, with 21 bases in the middle. This CDR3 is built from 15 residues.

The table lists this clonotype with many counts. This sequence joins TRBV10-2 and TRBJ2-6; possibly TRBD2 for D (5 bases). The CDR3 has 16 residues. Germline assignment: CDR1 WSHSY and CDR2 SAAADI. Between the trimmed V and J ends, which lost 2 bases and 2 bases, there was a span of 10 bases. CDR3 DNA: TGCGCCAGCAGTGAGACTAGGGTGGCTGGGGCCAACGTCCTGACTTTC. Translating gives CASSETRVAGANVLTF.

As regards this clonotype: A much larger clone lies a single base off, so this may be a read error. This chain uses TRBV2 with TRBJ1-1, with 7 positions matching TRBD1. The CDR3 runs 10 residues. CDR1 and CDR2 (germline): SNHLY, FYNNEI. The ends lost 5 bases at V and 11 bases at J; junction bases unmatched: 2. For the CDR3, the DNA is TGTGCCAGCAGTTCACAGGGGGCTTTCTTT. This gives the protein CASSSQGAFF.

The table lists this clonotype with many counts. CDR3 region: CASSQVSLQPQHF. The CDR3 region has the DNA TGTGCCAGCAGCCAAGTCTCCCTTCAGCCCCAGCATTTT. The V gene is TRBV4-2, the J gene TRBJ1-5; D gene ambiguous. Trimming cost V 1 base and J 6 bases, with 7 bases left between them. From germline, CDR1 is LGHNA and CDR2 YNFKEQ. The CDR3 totals 13 residues.

The chain employs TRBV7-9 and TRBJ2-2; D remains ambiguous. Trimming took off 1 base at V and 0 bases at J, with 6 bases between the two ends. The CDR3 is made up of 15 amino acids. Germline V gene sequence: CDR1 SEHNR, CDR2 FQNEAQ (reference sequence). The CDR3 DNA reads TGTGCCAGCAGCTTAGTGGCAGCGAACACCGGGGAGCTGTTTTTT. This translates into CASSLVAANTGELFF.

V usage is TRBV3-1 and J usage is TRBJ2-7, with D hard to call. From germline, CDR1 is LGHDT and CDR2 YNNKEL (reference sequence). V lost 0 bases, J lost 3 bases, and 6 bases lay in between. The CDR3 is 13 residues long. The CDR3 is CASSQDDGYEQYF. The CDR3, as DNA: TGTGCCAGCAGCCAAGACGACGGCTACGAGCAGTACTTC.

Ten or more counts support this clonotype. The V and J genes are TRBV20-1 and TRBJ1-1; no firm D call. The germline gives CDR1 DFQATT, CDR2 SNEGSKA (reference sequence). CDR3 size: 11 residues. Trimming took 1 base from V and 5 from J, leaving 5 bases between them. In nucleotides, the CDR3 is TGCAGTGCTAGAGGAGGGACTGAAGCTTTCTTT. Translated, it gives CSARGGTEAFF.

The sample holds a few counts of this clonotype. V is TRBV2 and J is TRBJ2-6, with unresolved D. The germline CDR1 and CDR2 sequences are SNHLY and FYNNEI. The CDR3 is 16 amino acids. With 0 bases removed from V and 1 base from J, the gap between germline ends came to 7 bases. The CDR3 loop is CASSEAYGSGANVLTF. CDR3 in DNA: TGTGCCAGCAGTGAAGCGTATGGATCTGGGGCCAACGTCCTGACTTTC.

This clonotype was seen more than once but under ten times. The chain links TRBV7-9 to TRBJ2-7; 7 nucleotides match TRBD2. This CDR3 is built from 14 residues. Germline CDR1 SEHNR, CDR2 FQNEAQ (reference sequence). Losses at the gene ends were 5 bases for V and 3 bases for J; bases not matched to a gene: 7. In DNA form, the CDR3 reads TGTGCCAGCAGCCCGGGACTATCCCACTACGAGCAGTACTTC. Encoded protein: CASSPGLSHYEQYF. The variable domain in full, completed from reference TRBV7-9 and TRBJ2-7, reads DTGVSQNPRHKITKRGQNVTFRCDPISEHNRLYWYRQTLGQGPEFLTYFQNEAQLEKSRLLSDRFSAERPKGSFSTLEIQRTEQGDSAMYLCASSPGLSHYEQYFGPGTRLTVT.

The rearrangement uses TRBV29-1 and TRBJ1-1, with 7 bases aligning to TRBD1. This CDR3 has 13 amino acids. Trimming took 4 bases from V and 2 from J; bases not matched to a gene: 4. Germline-derived CDR1 and CDR2 are SQVTM and ANQGSEA. The CDR3 loop reads CSVVGTENTEAFF. The CDR3 DNA is TGCAGCGTTGTCGGGACAGAAAACACTGAAGCTTTCTTT.